This is a list of T cell receptor beta chains from one sample in a study of identical twins. TCRdb called the 5' RACE reads again in MiXCR, with one record for every CDR3 protein. This sample has some 790,000 distinct CDR3 sequences, with 18% found just once. The same sample was also studied in work on T cells expressing NK-cell markers.

The sample taken for sequencing was PBMCs. All receptors come from a woman aged 18-35 years in good health. Each CDR3 is given without its conserved first and last residue.

TRBJ1-1 TRBV5-1 ASSLGHLGTEAF
TRBJ2-2 TRBV6-1 ASVDRGGTGELF
TRBJ1-4 TRBV9 ASSVEGGIGEKLF
TRBJ2-3 TRBV7-9 ASSHSRTSTDTQY
TRBJ1-2 TRBV29-1 SVRLLGYGYT
TRBJ1-1 TRBV4-3 ASSQDDRGVTEAF
TRBJ1-4 TRBV5-1 ASSRDGKNEKLF
TRBJ1-5 TRBV10-3 AISATGTGAY
TRBJ2-5 TRBV20-1 SAFKGSYQETQY
TRBJ2-7 TRBV6-5 ASSPGDLEQY
TRBJ2-2 TRBV5-1 ASGTGPGGELF
TRBJ2-1 TRBV12-3/TRBV12-4 ASTRTRRDEQF
TRBJ1-2 TRBV12-3/TRBV12-4 ASTDTNYGYT
TRBJ2-7 TRBV10-3 AIKRGTSDYEQY
TRBJ2-3 TRBV7-2 ASSLAGHITDTQY
TRBJ2-7 TRBV6-5 ASRYTLAGAYEQY
TRBJ2-7 TRBV27 ASSLSSGAGHEQY
TRBJ2-7 TRBV12-3/TRBV12-4 ASSMTGVGEQY
TRBJ2-1 TRBV6-5 ASSYSISLGGGSEQF
TRBJ2-3 TRBV20-1 SAHRQGSDTQY
TRBJ2-1 TRBV12-3/TRBV12-4 ASSPSREQF
TRBJ2-1 TRBV12-3/TRBV12-4 ASSPVTGDNEQF
TRBJ2-7 TRBV30 AWSQIGRHEQY
TRBJ2-7 TRBV5-4 ASSSGTGIHEQY
TRBJ2-5 TRBV7-2 ASSLGAAGETQY
TRBJ2-5 TRBV20-1 SVVGGETQY
TRBJ2-7 TRBV20-1 SVTGAYEQY
TRBJ2-7 TRBV5-1 ASSLARAGFYEQY
TRBJ1-3 TRBV4-3 ASSQEGWESGNTIY
TRBJ2-3 TRBV6-1 ASSTHGTDTQY
TRBJ1-3 TRBV12-3/TRBV12-4 ASSLRGNTIY
TRBJ2-1 TRBV6-1 ASRLTRTSGGNEQF
TRBJ2-1 TRBV9 ASSGSGNEQF
TRBJ2-7 TRBV4-1 ASSQVGGTHYEQY
TRBJ2-1 TRBV7-9 ASSPGWGNEQF
TRBJ2-2 TRBV21-1 ASSTRDNDNTGELF
TRBJ2-7 TRBV10-1 ASSRRDRVHEQY
TRBJ2-7 TRBV6-5 ASSYGGDGYEQY
TRBJ2-2 TRBV11-2 ASSLVSGNTGELF
TRBJ2-7 TRBV20-1 SASRTEAIAYEQY
TRBJ2-3 TRBV10-1 ASSESAGVVDTQY
TRBJ2-1 TRBV11-2 ASSRAGVGEVEQF
TRBJ2-1 TRBV4-3 ASSQDLVGSYNEQF
TRBJ2-1 TRBV5-1 ASSRYAGEQF
TRBJ2-1 TRBV21-1 ASSKKEESSYNEQF